This T cell receptor (beta chain) was recorded in a study of blood T cell repertoires in COVID-19. Study summary: Samples taken during acute and convalescent COVID-19 were collected in the United States, Italy and Spain. In each case, the material was cDNA or gDNA derived from T cells, B-cell-depleted T cells, or PBMCs.

As originally analysed: Estimation of nucleated cell counts relied on the amplification of reference gene primers. Using immunoSEQ multiplex PCR, the repertoire was profiled, and TCRdb retains in-frame clones only, with some absent. D and trimming come from the DNA, and the V and J calls and clone size come from that table. The sample shows fewer than 250,000 clones, approximately 82% of them seen only once. The V gene's germline CDR1 is LNHDA and CDR2 SQIVND (reference sequence). Between the trimmed V and J ends, which lost 4 bases and 6 bases, there was a span of 14 bases. The CDR3 has 14 amino acids.

What was sequenced was peripheral blood. The genes are TRBV19 and TRBJ2-3; D is unresolved. The receptor comes from a woman in her 40s with acute or convalescent COVID-19. The CDR3, as DNA: TGTGCCAGTAGTACTTTACTAAACATGGATACGCAGTATTTT. Amino acid sequence: CASSTLLNMDTQYF.